One sample yielded the 4 T cell receptor beta chains listed below, sequenced in a study of radiation and T cells in renal cell carcinoma. Time point meaning: blood 4 weeks post-SBRT, at nephrectomy. The treatment: 15 Gy SBRT to primary tumor, nephrectomy 4 weeks later. Assay: immunoSEQ multiplex PCR; the TCRdb copy retains only in-frame clones and omits some. This table has 140,000 or so clones, about 88% appearing once. The sample here was blood, taken from a patient whose treatment included radiotherapy and nephrectomy. The receptor set was obtained from a woman aged 45-65 years with renal cell carcinoma.

This clone was observed a handful of times. This sequence joins TRBV7-9 and TRBJ2-7; 9 bases are shared with TRBD1. V shed 1 base, J shed 1 base, and the junction held 5 bases outside the gene matches. The CDR3 covers 16 residues. CDR1 is SEHNR and CDR2 is FQNEAQ in the germline V gene (reference sequence). CDR3 loop: CASSLDLGQGSYEQYF. CDR3 bases: TGTGCCAGCAGCTTAGATCTGGGACAGGGTTCCTACGAGCAGTACTTC.

The chain links TRBV21-1 to TRBJ1-2; the D call of TRBD1 is as the table states it, not checked on the DNA. TRBV21-1 is a pseudogene locus. The CDR3 is 15 residues long. For the CDR3, the DNA is TGTGCCAGCAGCACAGGGGACAGGGATGAGTATGGCTACACCTTC. Its translation: CASSTGDRDEYGYTF.

The rearrangement joins TRBV19 to TRBJ1-2; D might be TRBD1 (5 bases). Germline lookup yields CDR1 LNHDA and CDR2 SQIVND (reference sequence). The length of the CDR3 is 14 residues. The germline V and J ends were trimmed by 5 bases and 2 bases, with 12 bases remaining between them. In nucleotides, the CDR3 is TGTGCCAGTAGTGGGGGTTCTACGAACTATGGCTACACCTTC. Encoded protein: CASSGGSTNYGYTF.

The J gene is TRBJ1-1, the V gene TRBV7-9; D is unresolved. The CDR3 sequence is 14 residues long. Trimming pared 5 bases from V and 1 base from J, leaving 11 bases between. Germline lookup yields CDR1 SEHNR and CDR2 FQNEAQ (reference sequence). The CDR3 nucleotides read TGTGCCAGCAGCCATCCCGTTCGGAACACTGAAGCTTTCTTT. Protein: CASSHPVRNTEAFF.